This T cell receptor (beta chain) was documented in a study of CD8 T cells in Susac syndrome. About 0.5 to 1 ug RNA was reverse transcribed with random hexamers. immunoSEQ multiplex PCR amplified TCR beta CDR3 across 54 Vbeta, 13 Jbeta. Each CDR3 protein gets one entry after TCRdb re-called the immunoSEQ multiplex PCR reads with MiXCR. The repertoire holds more than 95,000 distinct CDR3 sequences, with around 94% as singletons. This clonotype has only one observation. V was pared by 8 bases and J by 5 bases, with 22 bases between. The CDR3 has 15 amino acids. The germline CDR1 and CDR2 sequences are MNHEY and SVGAGI.

The material sequenced was CD4+ T cells from PBMCs. The receptor was derived from a human donor in good health. The genes are TRBV6-5 and TRBJ2-7; perhaps D is TRBD1 or TRBD2 (5 bases each). CDR3 bases: TGTGCCAGCCGGAGGTCGGGACCCCTACGGGACGAGCAGTACTTC. Amino acid sequence: CASRRSGPLRDEQYF.